This T cell receptor (beta chain) was captured in a study of cytomegalovirus exposure and HLA in healthy donors. Study background: Some 85 million unique TCRs from HLA-typed donors were held in an early data release.

Germline V gives CDR1 SEHNR, CDR2 FQNEAQ (reference sequence). The CDR3 contains 15 residues. Trimming cost V 5 bases and J 8 bases; bases outside gene matches: 9. Use of 60 Vbeta and 13 Jbeta primers characterized the PCR. Method: immunoSEQ multiplex PCR; TCRdb's copy keeps in-frame clones and lacks some. Found here are about 98,000 clones, around 70% of them singletons; the top ten hold 2% to 2.5%. The sample consisted of PBMCs. The chain employs TRBV7-9 and TRBJ1-4; 9 bases map to TRBD1. The sequence was obtained from a man in his forties or fifties in good health and CMV-seronegative. The DNA for the CDR3 is TGTGCCAGCAGCACAGGGGGCCGGGAGCGGGAAAAACTGTTTTTT. It is translated as CASSTGGREREKLFF.